This TCR beta chain was sequenced for a study of control samples from healthy donors and cancer patients. Sequencing used immunoSEQ multiplex PCR; TCRdb keeps in-frame clones, though not all of them. The data show about 130,000 clones, just under 95% seen once. CDR3 size: 13 residues. Looked up from germline, CDR1 is SGDLS and CDR2 is YYNGEE. The J segment lost 8 bases and the V segment lost 0 bases, leaving 2 bases of the junction unmatched. Sequencing was done on a sample of PBMCs. The rearrangement uses TRBV9 and TRBJ2-3, with 8 nucleotides matching TRBD2. This TCR was sampled from a man aged 55 to 69 with colorectal cancer. CDR3 bases: TGTGCCAGCAGCGTAGGGAGCGGGGGTACGCAGTATTTT. It is translated as CASSVGSGGTQYF.